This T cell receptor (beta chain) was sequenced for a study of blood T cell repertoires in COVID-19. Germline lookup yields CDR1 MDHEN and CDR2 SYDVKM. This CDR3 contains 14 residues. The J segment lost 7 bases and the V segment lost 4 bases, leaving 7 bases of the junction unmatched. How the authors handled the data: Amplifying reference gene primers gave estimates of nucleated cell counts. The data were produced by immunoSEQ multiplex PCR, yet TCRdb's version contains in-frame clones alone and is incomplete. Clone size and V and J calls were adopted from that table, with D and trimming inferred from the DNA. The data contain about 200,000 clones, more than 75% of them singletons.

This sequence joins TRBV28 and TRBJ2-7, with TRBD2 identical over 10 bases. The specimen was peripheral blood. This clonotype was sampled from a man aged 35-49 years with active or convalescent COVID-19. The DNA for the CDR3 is TGTGCCAGCAGTTGGACTAGCGGCCTCAGGGAGCAGTACTTC. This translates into CASSWTSGLREQYF.